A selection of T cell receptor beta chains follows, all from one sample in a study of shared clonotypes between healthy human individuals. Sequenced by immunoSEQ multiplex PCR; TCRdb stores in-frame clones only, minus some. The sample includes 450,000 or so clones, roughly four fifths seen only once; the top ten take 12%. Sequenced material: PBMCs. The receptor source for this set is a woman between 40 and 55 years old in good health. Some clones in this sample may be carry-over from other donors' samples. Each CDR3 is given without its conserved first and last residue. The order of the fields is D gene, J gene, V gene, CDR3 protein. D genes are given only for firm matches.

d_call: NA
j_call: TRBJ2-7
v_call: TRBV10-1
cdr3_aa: ASSEVVRGGYEQY

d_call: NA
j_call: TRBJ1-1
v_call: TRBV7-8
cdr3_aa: ASSTTANTEAF

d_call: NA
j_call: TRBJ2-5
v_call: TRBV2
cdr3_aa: ASSGALGETQY

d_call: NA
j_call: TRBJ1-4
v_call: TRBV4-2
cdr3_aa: ASSPAAGGSNEKLF

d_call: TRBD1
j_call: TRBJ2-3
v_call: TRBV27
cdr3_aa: ASTRPGQSSTDTQY

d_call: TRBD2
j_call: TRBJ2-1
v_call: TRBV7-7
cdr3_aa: ASSIGLAVYNEQF

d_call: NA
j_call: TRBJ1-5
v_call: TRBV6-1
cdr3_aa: ASSGGVQPQH

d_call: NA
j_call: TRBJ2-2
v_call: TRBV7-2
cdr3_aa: ASSPRGAGTGELF

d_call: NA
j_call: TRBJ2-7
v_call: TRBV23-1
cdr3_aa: TPGQGHWEQY

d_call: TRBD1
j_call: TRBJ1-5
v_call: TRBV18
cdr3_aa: ASSPGTADDQPQH

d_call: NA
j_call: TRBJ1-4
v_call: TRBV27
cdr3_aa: ASNQRGGSNEKLF

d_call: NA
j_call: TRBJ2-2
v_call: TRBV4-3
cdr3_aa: ASSQAPNTGELF

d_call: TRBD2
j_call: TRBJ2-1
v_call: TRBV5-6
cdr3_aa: ASSYRREVPNEQF

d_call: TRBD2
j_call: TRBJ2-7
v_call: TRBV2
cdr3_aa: ASSFLGLAGAVYEQY

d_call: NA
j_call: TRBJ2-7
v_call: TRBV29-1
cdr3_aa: SVEVGGSYEQY

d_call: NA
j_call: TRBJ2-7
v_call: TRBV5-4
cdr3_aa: ASSLQTTAYEQY

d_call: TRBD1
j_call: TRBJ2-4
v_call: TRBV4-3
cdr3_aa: ASSQGQGLVYIQY

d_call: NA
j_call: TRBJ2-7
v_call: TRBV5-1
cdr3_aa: ASSQDGRNLEQY

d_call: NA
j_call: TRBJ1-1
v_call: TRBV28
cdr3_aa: ASRRQAQGTEAF

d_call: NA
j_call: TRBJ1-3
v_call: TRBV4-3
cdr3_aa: ASSQVGKFGNTIY

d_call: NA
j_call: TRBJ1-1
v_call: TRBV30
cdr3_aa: ACSQTTEAF

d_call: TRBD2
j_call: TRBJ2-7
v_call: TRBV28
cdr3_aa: ATGGTTKQY

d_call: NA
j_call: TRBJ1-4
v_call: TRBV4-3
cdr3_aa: ASSQDHLFGRATNEKLF

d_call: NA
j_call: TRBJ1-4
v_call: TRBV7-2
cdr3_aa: ASSRRGVSTNEKLF

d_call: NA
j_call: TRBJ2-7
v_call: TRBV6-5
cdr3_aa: ASTRTRGLEQY

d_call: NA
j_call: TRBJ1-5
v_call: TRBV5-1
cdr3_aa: ASSLVGGGQPQH